The 5 T cell receptor beta chains in this list originate from one sample, sequenced in a study of technical replicates of blood from a handful of donors. Profiling relied on immunoSEQ multiplex PCR, and the TCRdb table lists in-frame clones only, not all of them. The table shows approximately 99,000 clones, with about 96% occurring only once. Sequencing was done on a sample of T cells isolated from PBMCs. These receptors were collected from a human donor in good health.

The chain couples TRBV28 to TRBJ1-2; 7 nucleotides line up with TRBD1. The V and J ends lost 6 bases and 3 bases, in that order; junction bases with no gene match: 22. CDR3 size: 19 residues. CDR1 and CDR2 (germline): MDHEN, SYDVKM. The CDR3 sequence is CASSRLGIQGRLVDYGYTF. As DNA, the CDR3 is TGTGCCAGCAGCCGTTTGGGGATACAGGGGAGACTGGTCGACTATGGCTACACCTTC.

The V gene is TRBV7-3, the J gene TRBJ1-1; a possible D gene is TRBD1 (6 bases). The CDR3 length is 14 residues. Trimming stripped 5 bases from V and 2 bases from J, with 12 bases between. Germline assignment: CDR1 SGHTA and CDR2 FQGTGA. CDR3 loop: CASSRSGENTEAFF. In DNA form, the CDR3 reads TGTGCCAGCAGCAGATCAGGGGAAAACACTGAAGCTTTCTTT.

This clone has more than one count but fewer than ten. This rearrangement joins TRBV6-1 to TRBJ1-1; no firm D call. In germline, CDR1 is MNHNS, CDR2 SASEGT. The germline V and J ends were trimmed by 10 bases and 0 bases, with 6 bases remaining between them. The CDR3 totals 11 residues. The CDR3 coding sequence is TGTGCCACTACAGTGAACACTGAAGCTTTCTTT. Amino acid sequence: CATTVNTEAFF.

This clone has just one count. This rearrangement joins TRBV18 to TRBJ1-1, with TRBD1 matching 8 bases. Germline V CDR1 and CDR2: KGHSH, LQKENI. Trimming took 6 bases from V and 1 from J; bases not matched to a gene: 10. The CDR3 spans 16 residues. The DNA for the CDR3 is TGTGCCAGCTCGCCTATTGGACAGGGCTCGAACACTGAAGCTTTCTTT. It yields the protein CASSPIGQGSNTEAFF.

The chain joins TRBV7-2 to TRBJ1-1, with D possibly TRBD1 on 5 matching bases. V was trimmed by 8 bases and J by 6 bases, leaving 19 bases between them. CDR3 length equals 14 residues. The germline gives CDR1 SGHTA, CDR2 FQGNSA. The CDR3 is CASAEGGAGAEAFF. The DNA of the CDR3 is TGTGCCAGCGCCGAGGGAGGGGCTGGCGCTGAAGCTTTCTTT.